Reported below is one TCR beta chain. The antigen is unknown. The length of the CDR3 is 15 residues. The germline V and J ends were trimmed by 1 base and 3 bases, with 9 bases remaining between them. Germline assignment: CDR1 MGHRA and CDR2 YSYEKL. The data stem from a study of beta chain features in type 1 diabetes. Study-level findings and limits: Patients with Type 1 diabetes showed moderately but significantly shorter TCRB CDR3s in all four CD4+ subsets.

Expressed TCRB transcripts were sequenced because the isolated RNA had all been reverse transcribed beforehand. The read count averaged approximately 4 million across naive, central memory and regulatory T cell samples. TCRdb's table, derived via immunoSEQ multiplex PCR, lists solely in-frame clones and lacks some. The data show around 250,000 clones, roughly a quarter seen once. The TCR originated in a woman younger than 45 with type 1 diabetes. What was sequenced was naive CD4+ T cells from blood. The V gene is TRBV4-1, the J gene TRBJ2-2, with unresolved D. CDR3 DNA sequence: TGCGCCAGCAGCCAAGGCTACTCCTACACCGGGGAGCTGTTTTTT. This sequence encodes CASSQGYSYTGELFF.